This TCR beta chain comes out of a study of blood T cell repertoires in COVID-19. Turning to the study itself: Collection of acute and convalescent COVID-19 samples took place in the United States, Italy and Spain.

Original analysis: Reference gene primer amplification yielded estimated nucleated cell counts. Clones were read by immunoSEQ multiplex PCR, and TCRdb kept only the in-frame ones, dropping some. Clone size and the V and J calls come from that table; the DNA yielded D and trimming. Here the sample spans some 150,000 clones, about 89% being singletons. Trimming cost V 0 bases and J 8 bases, with 16 bases left between them. The CDR3 contains 15 residues. Germline-derived CDR1 and CDR2 are KGHSH and LQKENI. The chain recombines TRBV18 with TRBJ1-1; possible D gene TRBD1, 6 bases. Source material: peripheral blood. The clonotype originates from a man in his fifties with active COVID-19. The CDR3 region has the DNA TGTGCCAGCTCACCACCGTCACAGGGAGTATCGGAAGCTTTCTTT. Its translation is CASSPPSQGVSEAFF.